Sequencing of this T cell receptor (beta chain) was carried out in a study of T-cell reconstitution after alpha-beta-depleted transplantation in children. General study findings and limits: One year after transplant, T-cell counts and diversity came mostly from newly produced T cells. For some patients, TCRbeta diversity was high at day 60 because of recipient T cells and thymic progenitors that survived. The origin of alpha-beta T cells about two months after transplant was reportedly several hundred expanded graft clones.

This CDR3 region has 15 residues. From germline, CDR1 is SGHAT and CDR2 FQNNGV. Trimming left V 1 base short and J 9 bases short, with 13 bases between. This clonotype was counted between two and nine times. Its cognate antigen is unknown. Unique molecular identifiers were used to barcode this TCRbeta library. Each CDR3 protein is one row after TCRdb ran MiXCR on the PCR reads. The table includes approximately 89,000 distinct CDR3 sequences, around 15% detected once. Sequencing was performed on PBMCs, mostly from graft donor cells, taken 180 days after TCRalphabeta/CD19-depleted stem cell transplant. This TCR was recovered from a male patient aged 2-15 years who had a stem cell transplant for acute lymphoblastic leukemia, so the T cells may come from the graft donor. This chain connects TRBV11-2 to TRBJ1-6, with D possibly TRBD1 on 5 matching bases. CDR3 in DNA: TGTGCCAGCAGCTTAGGAGGGACGGGGACTTCACCCCTCCACTTT. As protein: CASSLGGTGTSPLHF.